This T cell receptor beta chain was captured in a study of beta chain features in type 1 diabetes. Study context: Sorted cells from all samples, numbering about 99,000,000, were examined.

V lost 5 bases, J lost 3 bases, and 8 bases lay in between. CDR3 size: 13 residues. In germline, CDR1 is SGHTA, CDR2 FQGTGA. Broader study findings: There was a moderate but significant shortening of TCRB CDR3s in all four CD4+ subsets of Type 1 diabetes patients. VDJ junctions from patients with type 1 diabetes contained fewer insertions and more deletions.

In total, each donor contributed a single heparinised blood draw that averaged around 0.12 L. Purity exceeded 98% in all sorted populations. What was sequenced were expressed TCRB transcripts, since all of the isolated RNA had been reverse transcribed. The method was immunoSEQ multiplex PCR; TCRdb's version includes in-frame clones alone and lacks a portion of them. The profile covers 640,000 or so clones, with 13% appearing a single time and approximately 0.022% taken by the ten largest. This clone was detected only a few times. As yet, its antigen is unknown. The chain uses TRBV7-3 and TRBJ1-5; D unclear. The sequencing sample was made of naive CD4+ T cells from blood. The TCR originated in a man aged 18 to 29 with type 1 diabetes. The chain's CDR3 is CASSPWPNQPQHF. The CDR3 DNA is TGTGCCAGCAGCCCCTGGCCCAATCAGCCCCAGCATTTT. The full variable domain, with the rest looked up from reference TRBV7-3 and TRBJ1-5, is GAGVSQTPSNKVTEKGKYVELRCDPISGHTALYWYRQSLGQGPEFLIYFQGTGAADDSGLPNDRFFAVRPEGSVSTLKIQRTERGDSAVYLCASSPWPNQPQHFGDGTRLSIL.